One sample yielded the 25 T cell receptor beta chains listed below, sequenced in a study of early T cells in non-severe SARS-CoV-2 infection (dated by TCRdb to the early 2020s). The protocol used for the library was 5' RACE. TCRdb shows the sequencer as NextSeq 500. Starting from the raw public reads, TCRdb applied fastp trimming at Q25, assembled clones with MiXCR and retained in-frame beta chains. Duplicate CDR3 protein sequences are folded into a single record with the most common DNA and genes. Recorded for this sample are tens of thousands of distinct CDR3 sequences; around 12% of them occurred a single time. The ten largest clones capture roughly 1.3% of the sample. The sequencing sample was made of whole blood. The source of these receptors is an adult who was a healthcare worker with PCR-confirmed SARS-CoV-2 infection or an uninfected control (not recorded which).

The chain uses TRBV7-2 and TRBJ2-7, with 9 bases identical to TRBD2. The germline V gene encodes CDR1 SGHTA and CDR2 FQGNSA. CDR3 size: 15 residues. Trimming cost V 1 base and J 4 bases; bases outside gene matches: 5. CDR3 in amino acids: CASSLGLAGTYEQYF. DNA of the CDR3: TGTGCCAGCAGCTTAGGGCTAGCGGGGACGTACGAGCAGTACTTC.

In this sample, this clonotype turned up many times. The chain uses TRBV3-1 and TRBJ1-1; no definite D call. Germline CDR1 and CDR2: LGHDT and YNNKEL (reference sequence). With 0 bases removed from V and 1 base from J, the gap between germline ends came to 6 bases. This CDR3 has 14 amino acids. CDR3 nucleotides: TGTGCCAGCAGCCAAGATGCGGCGAACACTGAAGCTTTCTTT. It translates to CASSQDAANTEAFF.

This clonotype has a count of ten or more. The chain recombines TRBV7-9 with TRBJ1-1, with D hard to call. V was shortened by 5 bases and J by 0 bases, with 4 bases between the two germline ends. The CDR3 covers 12 residues. Germline lookup yields CDR1 SEHNR and CDR2 FQNEAQ (reference sequence). Here the CDR3 DNA reads TGTGCCAGCAGCATTATGAACACTGAAGCTTTCTTT. Its translation is CASSIMNTEAFF.

This clonotype was seen at least ten times. The V call is TRBV4-2, the J call TRBJ2-1; TRBD2 aligns across 10 bases. The CDR3 extends over 18 amino acids. After removal of 0 bases from V and 7 bases from J, the junction contained 12 bases not matched to a gene. Germline CDR1 LGHNA, CDR2 YNFKEQ. The CDR3 DNA sequence: TGTGCCAGCAGCCAAGAGGGCGAAACTAGCGGGAAACCTAATGAGCAGTTCTTC. Its translation is CASSQEGETSGKPNEQFF.

This clonotype was seen ten or more times. The chain is built from TRBV18 and TRBJ2-2; D remains unclear. CDR3 length equals 11 residues. V lost 3 bases to trimming and J lost 9 bases, with 5 bases between them. Germline V gene sequence: CDR1 KGHSH, CDR2 LQKENI. CDR3 protein: CASSPDRELFF. The CDR3 region has the DNA TGTGCCAGCTCACCCGACCGGGAGCTGTTTTTT.

The chain uses TRBV28 and TRBJ2-1; 12 positions match TRBD2. The germline gives CDR1 MDHEN, CDR2 SYDVKM. V lost 10 bases and J lost 15; bases outside the gene matches: 13. This CDR3 is 13 amino acids long. The CDR3 DNA reads as TGTGCCACCCGGTTAGCTAGCGGGAGGGCCCGGTTCTTC. As protein: CATRLASGRARFF.

This chain links TRBV24-1 with TRBJ2-5; TRBD1 matches at 9 bases. The CDR3 runs 14 residues. The trim removed 6 bases at V and 3 bases at J, leaving 4 bases unmatched. Germline assignment: CDR1 KGHDR and CDR2 SFDVKD. CDR3 sequence reads: CATSPGQGKETQYF. CDR3 in DNA: TGTGCCACCAGTCCAGGACAGGGGAAAGAGACCCAGTACTTC.

This clonotype was detected ten times or more. For the CDR3, the DNA is TGCAGCGTCGGCCTGGGGATAGGGGGCATGTACGAGCAGTACTTC. As protein: CSVGLGIGGMYEQYF. The V and J genes are TRBV29-1 and TRBJ2-7, with TRBD1 identical over 7 bases. The CDR3 sequence is 15 residues long. Germline values: CDR1 SQVTM, CDR2 ANQGSEA. V shed 6 bases, J shed 4 bases, and the junction held 15 bases outside the gene matches.

This sequence joins TRBV7-2 and TRBJ2-1, with TRBD1 identical over 9 bases. This CDR3 is 15 amino acids long. Germline values: CDR1 SGHTA, CDR2 FQGNSA. V gave up 8 bases and J gave up 13 bases; unmatched junction bases: 18. The CDR3 loop is CASRAGQGSLSPQFF. The CDR3 nucleotides read TGTGCCAGCCGGGCGGGACAGGGAAGTCTCTCGCCCCAGTTCTTC.

The gene calls are TRBV19 and TRBJ2-7; 10 bases map to TRBD1. CDR3 length: 19 amino acids. V lost 6 bases, J lost 0 bases, and 17 bases stayed unmatched. Germline loops: CDR1 LNHDA, CDR2 SQIVND (reference sequence). The CDR3 here is CASSRDRGSSSGSSYEQYF. CDR3 in DNA: TGTGCCAGTAGCCGGGACAGGGGATCTTCGAGCGGGTCCTCCTACGAGCAGTACTTC.

The chain recombines TRBV7-2 with TRBJ1-1; D gene uncertain. This CDR3 comprises 13 residues. V lost 4 bases, J lost 3 bases, and 9 bases lay in between. The germline V gene encodes CDR1 SGHTA and CDR2 FQGNSA. The CDR3 reads CASSWSVDTEAFF. In DNA form, the CDR3 reads TGTGCCAGCAGCTGGAGTGTGGACACTGAAGCTTTCTTT.

This clonotype was counted at least ten times. The CDR3 region is CASSFGQVDQPQHF. CDR3 sequence (DNA): TGTGCCAGCAGCTTTGGACAGGTGGATCAGCCCCAGCATTTT. This chain links TRBV6-2 or TRBV6-3 with TRBJ1-5, with 7 bases matching TRBD1. This CDR3 is 14 amino acids long. Germline V CDR1 and CDR2: MNHEY, SVGEGT. Unmatched junction bases numbered 7, after V lost 6 bases and J lost 5 bases.

This clonotype was counted between two and nine times. This chain links TRBV7-2 with TRBJ2-1; 11 bases align to TRBD2. The CDR3 loop spans 14 amino acids. Germline V gene lookup returns CDR1 SGHTA and CDR2 FQGNSA. J was trimmed by 16 bases and V by 1 base; bases with no gene match: 9. CDR3 nucleotide sequence: TGTGCCAGCAGCTTAGTCTCTAGCGGGGGGCCCTATTTCTTC. As protein: CASSLVSSGGPYFF. Full variable domain (remainder filled in from reference TRBV7-2 and TRBJ2-1): GAGVSQSPSNKVTEKGKDVELRCDPISGHTALYWYRQSLGQGLEFLIYFQGNSAPDKSGLPSDRFSAERTGGSVSTLTIQRTQQEDSAVYLCASSLVSSGGPYFFGPGTRLTVL.

This clonotype was recorded at least ten times. The J gene is TRBJ1-5, the V gene TRBV15, with D tentatively TRBD1 (5 bases). CDR3 length: 13 amino acids. V gave up 8 bases and J gave up 4 bases, with 12 bases separating them. Germline lookup yields CDR1 LNHNV and CDR2 YYDKDF (reference sequence). As DNA, the CDR3 is TGTGCCACCCGAGACAGCATAAATCAGCCCCAGCATTTT. It specifies CATRDSINQPQHF.

The rearrangement links TRBV27 to TRBJ2-3, with 9 positions matching TRBD2. The CDR3 is made up of 16 amino acids. V lost 4 bases, J lost 2 bases, and 7 bases stayed unmatched. CDR1 and CDR2 from the germline V gene are MNHEY and SMNVEV (reference sequence). CDR3 protein: CASSWGSGRTTDTQYF. CDR3 nucleotide sequence: TGTGCCAGCAGTTGGGGGAGCGGGAGGACCACAGATACGCAGTATTTT.

This clonotype has a count of ten or more. The CDR3 is CASTYNGLEETQYF. The CDR3 DNA follows: TGTGCCAGCACCTACAATGGACTAGAAGAGACCCAGTACTTC. The V gene is TRBV7-9, the J gene TRBJ2-5; the match to TRBD2 covers 7 bases. Germline V lookup: CDR1 SEHNR, CDR2 FQNEAQ (reference sequence). CDR3 length: 14 residues. Trimming removed 7 bases from V and 3 bases from J; junction bases left unmatched: 8. The full variable domain, its missing parts supplied by reference TRBV7-9 and TRBJ2-5, is DTGVSQNPRHKITKRGQNVTFRCDPISEHNRLYWYRQTLGQGPEFLTYFQNEAQLEKSRLLSDRFSAERPKGSFSTLEIQRTEQGDSAMYLCASTYNGLEETQYFGPGTRLLVL.

This clonotype was observed many times. The V call is TRBV4-1, the J call TRBJ2-5; D might be TRBD2 (6 bases). The ends were cut back, 4 bases at V and 4 bases at J, with 10 bases in the middle. Germline V lookup: CDR1 MGHRA, CDR2 YSYEKL. The CDR3 has 13 residues. Written as DNA, the CDR3 is TGCGCCAGCAGCCTGACTAGTCCAGAGACCCAGTACTTC. As protein: CASSLTSPETQYF.

This clonotype was detected ten times or more. The chain uses TRBV9 and TRBJ2-1, with D possibly called TRBD1 or TRBD2 (6 bases each). Per germline, CDR1 SGDLS and CDR2 YYNGEE. This CDR3 comprises 16 residues. The ends were cut back, 0 bases at V and 10 bases at J, with 20 bases in the middle. DNA of the CDR3: TGTGCCAGCAGCGTAGGCCTAAAGGCAGGGGCGGGGGAGCAGTTCTTC. Amino acid sequence: CASSVGLKAGAGEQFF. The full variable domain, its missing parts supplied by reference TRBV9 and TRBJ2-1, is DSGVTQTPKHLITATGQRVTLRCSPRSGDLSVYWYQQSLDQGLQFLIQYYNGEERAKGNILERFSAQQFPDLHSELNLSSLELGDSALYFCASSVGLKAGAGEQFFGPGTRLTVL.

As for this clonotype: A much larger clonotype is one base distant, so this may be a read error. The chain couples TRBV29-1 to TRBJ2-5; 7 nucleotides agree with TRBD1. This CDR3 has 12 residues. After removal of 6 bases from V and 8 bases from J, the junction contained 9 bases not matched to a gene. Germline CDR1 reads SQVTM; CDR2 reads ANQGSEA. This CDR3 reads CSVAGGGDTQYF. CDR3 sequence (DNA): TGCAGCGTCGCAGGGGGTGGGGACACCCAGTACTTC. Full variable domain (missing parts from reference TRBV29-1 and TRBJ2-5): SAVISQKPSRDICQRGTSLTIQCQVDSQVTMMFWYRQQPGQSLTLIATANQGSEATYESGFVIDKFPISRPNLTFSTLTVSNMSPEDSSIYLCSVAGGGDTQYFGPGTRLLVL.

This clonotype was found many times. This sequence joins TRBV12-3 or TRBV12-4 and TRBJ1-6, with D possibly being TRBD1 (6 bases). V was trimmed by 3 bases and J by 9 bases, leaving 12 bases between them. The CDR3 covers 14 residues. The CDR3 here is CASSFLGAGSPLHF. CDR3 nucleotide sequence: TGTGCCAGCAGTTTTCTGGGGGCGGGTTCACCCCTCCACTTT.

This clonotype was seen many times. The chain is built from TRBV15 and TRBJ2-1, with D unresolved. The germline gives CDR1 LNHNV, CDR2 YYDKDF (reference sequence). The V end was cut by 0 bases, the J end by 9 bases, with 6 bases between. The CDR3 totals 12 residues. The CDR3, as DNA: TGTGCCACCAGCAGAGATTCCAGTGAGCAGTTCTTC. It yields the protein CATSRDSSEQFF.

The chain employs TRBV29-1 and TRBJ1-4; D not resolved. The V end lost 3 bases, the J end lost 7 bases, and 15 bases lay between the germline ends. Germline values: CDR1 SQVTM, CDR2 ANQGSEA. This CDR3 is 14 amino acids long. CDR3 sequence reads: CSVDDTGRSEKLFF. DNA for the CDR3: TGCAGCGTTGATGACACTGGTCGGAGTGAAAAACTGTTTTTT.

In this sample, this clonotype turned up many times. The chain uses TRBV14 and TRBJ1-3; the D is unclear. Trimming took 4 bases from V and 7 from J, leaving 8 bases between them. Germline-derived CDR1 and CDR2 are SGHDN and FVKESK. The CDR3 is made up of 12 amino acids. This CDR3 reads CASSPSANTIYF. The CDR3 coding sequence is TGTGCCAGCAGCCCGTCCGCGAACACCATATATTTT.

This clonotype has at least ten counts. The chain links TRBV20-1 to TRBJ1-2; D gene uncertain. The CDR3 is 20 residues long. Per the germline V gene, CDR1 is DFQATT and CDR2 is SNEGSKA (reference sequence). V dropped 3 bases and J dropped 4 bases, with 33 bases sitting between them. CDR3 DNA: TGCAGTGCTAGGCCACCCGGCGCCTTTTCGCGGGCCACCCAAAGCTATGGCTACACCTTC. It translates to CSARPPGAFSRATQSYGYTF.

There are many counts of this clonotype. The chain employs TRBV29-1 and TRBJ1-1; the D gene is possibly TRBD1 (6 bases). Per the germline V gene, CDR1 is SQVTM and CDR2 is ANQGSEA. V gave up 6 bases and J gave up 3 bases, with 14 bases separating them. The CDR3 has 13 residues. CDR3 sequence reads: CSVRGGEDTEAFF. The CDR3 coding sequence is TGCAGCGTCAGGGGTGGGGAGGACACTGAAGCTTTCTTT.